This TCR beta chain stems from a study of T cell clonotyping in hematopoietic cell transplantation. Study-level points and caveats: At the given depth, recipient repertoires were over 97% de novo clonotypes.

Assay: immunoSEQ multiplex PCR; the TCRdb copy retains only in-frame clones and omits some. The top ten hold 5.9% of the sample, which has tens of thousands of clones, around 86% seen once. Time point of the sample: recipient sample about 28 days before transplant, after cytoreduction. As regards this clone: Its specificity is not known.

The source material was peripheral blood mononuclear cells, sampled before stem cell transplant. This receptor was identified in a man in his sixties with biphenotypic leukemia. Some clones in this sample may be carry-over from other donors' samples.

The DNA for the CDR3 is TGTACAGTGGCGAAATTGGGGTACACTGAAGCTTTCTTT. It codes for CTVAKLGYTEAFF. The chain links TRBV2 to TRBJ1-1; D remains unclear. CDR1 and CDR2 from the germline V gene are SNHLY and FYNNEI. The CDR3 is made up of 13 amino acids.